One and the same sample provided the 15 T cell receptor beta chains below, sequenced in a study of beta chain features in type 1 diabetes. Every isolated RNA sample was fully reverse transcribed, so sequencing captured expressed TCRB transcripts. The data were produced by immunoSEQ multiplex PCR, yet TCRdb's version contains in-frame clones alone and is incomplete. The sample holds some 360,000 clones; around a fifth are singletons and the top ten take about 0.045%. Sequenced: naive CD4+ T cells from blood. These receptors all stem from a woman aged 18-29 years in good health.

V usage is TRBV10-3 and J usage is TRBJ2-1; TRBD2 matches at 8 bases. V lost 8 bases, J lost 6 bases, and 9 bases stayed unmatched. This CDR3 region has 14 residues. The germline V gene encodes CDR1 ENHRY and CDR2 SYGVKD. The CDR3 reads CAIGPGLGGNEQFF. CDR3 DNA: TGTGCCATCGGGCCGGGACTAGGGGGCAATGAGCAGTTCTTC.

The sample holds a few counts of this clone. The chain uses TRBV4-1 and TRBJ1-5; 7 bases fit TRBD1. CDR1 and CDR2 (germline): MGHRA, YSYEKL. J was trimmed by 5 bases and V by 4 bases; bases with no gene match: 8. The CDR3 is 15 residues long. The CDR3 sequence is CASSLRQGRDQPQHF. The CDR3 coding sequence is TGCGCCAGCAGCCTGCGACAGGGCAGAGATCAGCCCCAGCATTTT.

The CDR3 protein is CASSLDSPSTDTQYF. The DNA of the CDR3 is TGTGCCAGCAGCTTAGATTCCCCTAGCACAGATACGCAGTATTTT. This rearrangement joins TRBV7-8 to TRBJ2-3; no reliable D call. The CDR3 length is 15 residues. Germline V lookup: CDR1 SGHVS, CDR2 FQNEAQ. The V end lost 1 base, the J end lost 0 bases, and 8 bases lay between the germline ends.

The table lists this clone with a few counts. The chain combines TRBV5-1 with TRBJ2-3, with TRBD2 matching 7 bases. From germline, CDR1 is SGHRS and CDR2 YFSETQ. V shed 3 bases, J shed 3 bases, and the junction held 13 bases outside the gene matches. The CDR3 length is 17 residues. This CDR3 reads CASSSVPSGTATDTQYF. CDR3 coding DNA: TGCGCCAGCAGCTCAGTACCGAGCGGGACCGCAACAGATACGCAGTATTTT.

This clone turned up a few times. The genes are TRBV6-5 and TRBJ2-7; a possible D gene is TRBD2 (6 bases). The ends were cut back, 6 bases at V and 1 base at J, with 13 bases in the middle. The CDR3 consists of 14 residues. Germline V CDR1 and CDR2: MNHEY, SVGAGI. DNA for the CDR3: TGTGCCAGCAGCTCCGCGGGGTCGTCCTACGAGCAGTACTTC. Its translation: CASSSAGSSYEQYF.

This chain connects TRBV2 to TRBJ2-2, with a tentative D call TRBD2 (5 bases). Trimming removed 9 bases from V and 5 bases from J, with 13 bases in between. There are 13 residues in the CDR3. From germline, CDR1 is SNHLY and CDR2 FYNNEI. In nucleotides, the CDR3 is TGTGCCAGTACGTCCGGCGGGACCGGGGAGCTGTTTTTT. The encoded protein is CASTSGGTGELFF.

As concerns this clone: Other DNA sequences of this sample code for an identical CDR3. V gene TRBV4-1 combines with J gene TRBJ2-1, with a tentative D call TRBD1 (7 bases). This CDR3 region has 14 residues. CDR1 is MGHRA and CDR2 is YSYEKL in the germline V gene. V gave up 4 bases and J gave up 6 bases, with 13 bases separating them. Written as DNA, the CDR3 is TGCGCCAGCAGCCTACGCCAGGGGGGCAATGAGCAGTTCTTC. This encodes CASSLRQGGNEQFF.

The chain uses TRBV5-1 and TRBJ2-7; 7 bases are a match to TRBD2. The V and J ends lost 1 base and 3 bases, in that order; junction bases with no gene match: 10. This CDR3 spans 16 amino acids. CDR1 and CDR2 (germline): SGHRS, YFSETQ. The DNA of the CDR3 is TGCGCCAGCAGCTTGATAAAGGCGGGAGCTGGCTACGAGCAGTACTTC. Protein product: CASSLIKAGAGYEQYF.

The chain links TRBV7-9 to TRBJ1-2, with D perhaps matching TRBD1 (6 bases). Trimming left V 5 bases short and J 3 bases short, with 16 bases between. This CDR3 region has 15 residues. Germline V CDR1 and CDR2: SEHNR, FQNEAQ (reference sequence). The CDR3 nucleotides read TGTGCCAGCAGCCGGCCGACGACAGGCCACTATGGCTACACCTTC. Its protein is CASSRPTTGHYGYTF.

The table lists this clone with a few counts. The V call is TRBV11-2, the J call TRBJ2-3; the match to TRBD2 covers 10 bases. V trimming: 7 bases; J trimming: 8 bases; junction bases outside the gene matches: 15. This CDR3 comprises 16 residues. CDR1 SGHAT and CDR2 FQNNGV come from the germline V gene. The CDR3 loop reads CASTPRASGGLFTQYF. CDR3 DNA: TGTGCCAGCACCCCCCGGGCTAGCGGGGGTTTGTTTACGCAGTATTTT. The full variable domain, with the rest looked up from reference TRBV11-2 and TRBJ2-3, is EAGVAQSPRYKIIEKRQSVAFWCNPISGHATLYWYQQILGQGPKLLIQFQNNGVVDDSQLPKDRFSAERLKGVDSTLKIQPAKLEDSAVYLCASTPRASGGLFTQYFGPGTRLTVL.

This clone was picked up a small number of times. CDR3 region: CASSQGPYNEQFF. For the CDR3, the DNA is TGCGCCAGCAGCCAGGGGCCCTACAATGAGCAGTTCTTC. V gene TRBV4-1 combines with J gene TRBJ2-1, with D maybe TRBD1 (5 bases). The V gene's germline CDR1 is MGHRA and CDR2 YSYEKL. Trimming stripped 3 bases from V and 2 bases from J, with 5 bases between. The CDR3 totals 13 residues.

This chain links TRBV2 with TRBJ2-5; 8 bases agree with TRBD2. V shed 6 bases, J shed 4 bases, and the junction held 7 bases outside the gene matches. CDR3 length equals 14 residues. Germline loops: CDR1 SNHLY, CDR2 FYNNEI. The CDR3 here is CASSVSGGRETQYF. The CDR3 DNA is TGTGCCAGCAGCGTTTCGGGGGGGAGAGAGACCCAGTACTTC. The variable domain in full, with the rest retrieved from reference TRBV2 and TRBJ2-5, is EPEVTQTPSHQVTQMGQEVILRCVPISNHLYFYWYRQILGQKVEFLVSFYNNEISEKSEIFDDQFSVERPDGSNFTLKIRSTKLEDSAMYFCASSVSGGRETQYFGPGTRLLVL.

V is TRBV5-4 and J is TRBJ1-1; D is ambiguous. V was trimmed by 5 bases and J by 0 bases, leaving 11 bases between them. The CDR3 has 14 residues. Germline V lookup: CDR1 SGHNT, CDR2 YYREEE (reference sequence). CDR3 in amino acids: CASSSTLLNTEAFF. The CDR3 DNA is TGTGCCAGCAGTTCGACACTTTTGAACACTGAAGCTTTCTTT.

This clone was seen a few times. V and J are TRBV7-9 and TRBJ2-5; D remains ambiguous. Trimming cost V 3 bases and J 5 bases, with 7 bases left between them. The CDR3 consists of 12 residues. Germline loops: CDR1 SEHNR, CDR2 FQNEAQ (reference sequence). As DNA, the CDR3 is TGTGCCAGCAGCTTGCCCCAGGAGACCCAGTACTTC. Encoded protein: CASSLPQETQYF. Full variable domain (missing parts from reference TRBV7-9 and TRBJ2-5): DTGVSQNPRHKITKRGQNVTFRCDPISEHNRLYWYRQTLGQGPEFLTYFQNEAQLEKSRLLSDRFSAERPKGSFSTLEIQRTEQGDSAMYLCASSLPQETQYFGPGTRLLVL.

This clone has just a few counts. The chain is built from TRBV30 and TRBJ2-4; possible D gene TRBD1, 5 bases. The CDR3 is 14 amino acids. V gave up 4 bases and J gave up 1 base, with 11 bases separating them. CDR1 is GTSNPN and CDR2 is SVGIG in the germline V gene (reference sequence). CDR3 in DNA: TGTGCCTGGAAGACAGTCAGGGCCAAAAACATTCAGTACTTC. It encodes CAWKTVRAKNIQYF.